A selection of T cell receptor beta chains follows, all from one sample in a study of T-cell reconstitution after alpha-beta-depleted transplantation in children. TCRdb recomputed calls from the PCR reads with MiXCR, one row per CDR3 protein. The table lists about 870,000 distinct CDR3 sequences, roughly 15% of them singletons. The material was PBMCs, mostly from graft donor cells, obtained 360 days after TCRalphabeta/CD19-depleted stem cell transplant. The source is a male patient between 5 and 17 years old who had a stem cell transplant for acute lymphoblastic leukemia, so the T cells may come from the graft donor. The conserved cysteine and the conserved F or W are not part of the CDR3 here.

V gene: TRBV5-1; J gene: TRBJ1-1; CDR3 protein: ASSLQGREAF
V gene: TRBV5-1; J gene: TRBJ2-2; CDR3 protein: ASSPRGGGNINTGELF
V gene: TRBV18; J gene: TRBJ1-1; CDR3 protein: ASSPDRMNTEAF
V gene: TRBV4-1; J gene: TRBJ2-7; CDR3 protein: ASSSGLSQYEQY
V gene: TRBV14; J gene: TRBJ2-7; CDR3 protein: ASSPRTGLSSYEQY
V gene: TRBV5-1; J gene: TRBJ2-5; CDR3 protein: ASSLERAAETQY
V gene: TRBV7-3; J gene: TRBJ2-2; CDR3 protein: ASSWTGGSGELF
V gene: TRBV10-3; J gene: TRBJ1-5; CDR3 protein: ASHDEGTNQPQH
V gene: TRBV2; J gene: TRBJ1-4; CDR3 protein: ASSDTGVYEKLF
V gene: TRBV29-1; J gene: TRBJ2-7; CDR3 protein: SVGRRLEQY
V gene: TRBV18; J gene: TRBJ2-7; CDR3 protein: ASSPGASAKEQY
V gene: TRBV10-2; J gene: TRBJ2-5; CDR3 protein: ASSEAGLVQETQY
V gene: TRBV7-9; J gene: TRBJ1-1; CDR3 protein: ASSLAQGTGNTEAY
V gene: TRBV6-1; J gene: TRBJ1-2; CDR3 protein: ASSLNRVPYGYT
V gene: TRBV20-1; J gene: TRBJ2-3; CDR3 protein: SASRQGAADTQY
V gene: TRBV2; J gene: TRBJ2-3; CDR3 protein: ASQLKYRRKRGDTQY
V gene: TRBV12-3/TRBV12-4; J gene: TRBJ2-1; CDR3 protein: ASSFVGGRSGTSYNEQF
V gene: TRBV4-1; J gene: TRBJ2-7; CDR3 protein: ASSHQGASGMFEQY
V gene: TRBV24-1; J gene: TRBJ2-6; CDR3 protein: AIPGPLGGCGANVLT
V gene: TRBV9; J gene: TRBJ2-2; CDR3 protein: ASSVQSRAGELF
V gene: TRBV11-2; J gene: TRBJ2-2; CDR3 protein: ASSLGQNLGELF
V gene: TRBV20-1; J gene: TRBJ2-1; CDR3 protein: SARAGALYNEQF
V gene: TRBV5-1; J gene: TRBJ2-1; CDR3 protein: ASHPGHRNEQF
V gene: TRBV4-1; J gene: TRBJ2-5; CDR3 protein: ASSQAPDYIGRSVGETQY
V gene: TRBV2; J gene: TRBJ1-5; CDR3 protein: ASSDTGRGNQPQH
V gene: TRBV6-5; J gene: TRBJ2-1; CDR3 protein: ASSYDAGTSYNEQF
V gene: TRBV2; J gene: TRBJ1-4; CDR3 protein: ASSGDTNEKLF
V gene: TRBV10-2; J gene: TRBJ2-1; CDR3 protein: ASRGTRYNEQF
V gene: TRBV29-1; J gene: TRBJ2-1; CDR3 protein: SVPNPGLADYNEQF
V gene: TRBV7-6; J gene: TRBJ2-3; CDR3 protein: ASSHRLAASTDTQY
V gene: TRBV5-1; J gene: TRBJ2-3; CDR3 protein: ASSTTGTIRTDTQY
V gene: TRBV4-1; J gene: TRBJ1-2; CDR3 protein: ASSLLGQGGFYGYT
V gene: TRBV11-2; J gene: TRBJ2-3; CDR3 protein: ASSLEVTSGRYTQY
V gene: TRBV12-3/TRBV12-4; J gene: TRBJ2-5; CDR3 protein: ASRETGLGRKTQY
V gene: TRBV12-3/TRBV12-4; J gene: TRBJ2-3; CDR3 protein: ASSPIAVSTDTQY
V gene: TRBV7-9; J gene: TRBJ1-2; CDR3 protein: ASSLVGNNYGYT
V gene: TRBV20-1; J gene: TRBJ2-4; CDR3 protein: SAPGTEGFVRNIQY
V gene: TRBV28; J gene: TRBJ2-7; CDR3 protein: ASKTLRRDSYEQY
V gene: TRBV5-6; J gene: TRBJ2-2; CDR3 protein: ASSFLGDYTGELF
V gene: TRBV29-1; J gene: TRBJ2-7; CDR3 protein: SVEAGGYEQY
V gene: TRBV7-9; J gene: TRBJ2-1; CDR3 protein: ASGGLRGASYNEQF
V gene: TRBV6-5; J gene: TRBJ2-1; CDR3 protein: ASSYSRLAGDNEQF
V gene: TRBV5-1; J gene: TRBJ2-2; CDR3 protein: ASSLGDRGNTGELF
V gene: TRBV15; J gene: TRBJ2-7; CDR3 protein: ATSRDRGLPIPYEQY
V gene: TRBV4-1; J gene: TRBJ1-6; CDR3 protein: ASSQGGGGNSPLH
V gene: TRBV12-3/TRBV12-4; J gene: TRBJ1-4; CDR3 protein: ASSPSAGGEKLF
V gene: TRBV5-1; J gene: TRBJ2-3; CDR3 protein: ASSSPGLAATDTQY
V gene: TRBV7-9; J gene: TRBJ2-7; CDR3 protein: ASSLLPGEGRGEQY
V gene: TRBV5-1; J gene: TRBJ2-7; CDR3 protein: ASSLVRWAGERLEQY
V gene: TRBV5-1; J gene: TRBJ2-1; CDR3 protein: ASSLVPGPREEQF
V gene: TRBV20-1; J gene: TRBJ2-3; CDR3 protein: SARRQGALTDTQY
V gene: TRBV12-3/TRBV12-4; J gene: TRBJ2-7; CDR3 protein: ASSSGPYRDYEQY
V gene: TRBV5-5; J gene: TRBJ2-7; CDR3 protein: ASSLGPQGYEQY
V gene: TRBV25-1; J gene: TRBJ2-1; CDR3 protein: ASSDSGTTFHEQF
V gene: TRBV29-1; J gene: TRBJ2-1; CDR3 protein: SVGQVLKYDNEQF
V gene: TRBV6-5; J gene: TRBJ2-7; CDR3 protein: ASSLSRDRAIYEQY
V gene: TRBV15; J gene: TRBJ2-1; CDR3 protein: ATSKLGGGYNEQF
V gene: TRBV11-1; J gene: TRBJ2-1; CDR3 protein: ASSSRRGGVSYNEQF
V gene: TRBV20-1; J gene: TRBJ2-7; CDR3 protein: SARDVVVPSYEQY